This TCR beta chain was sequenced for a study of blood T cells in healthy people across ages. Through a sample-barcoded 5' primer and a J-beta primer mix, a second PCR was run for about 7 to 12 cycles. From the 5' RACE reads, TCRdb called clonotypes with MiXCR, one entry per CDR3 protein. Of 750,000 to 950,000 distinct CDR3 sequences in the sample, around 29% were seen once. Germline V lookup: CDR1 DFQATT, CDR2 SNEGSKA (reference sequence). This CDR3 is built from 13 residues. The V and J ends lost 1 base and 3 bases respectively, with 9 bases between them. This clonotype was counted between two and nine times. Separately, the same data were catalogued under a study of T cells of mothers and their children.

This clonotype was obtained from a woman between 35 and 50 years old in good health. The sequenced material came from blood. The chain has TRBV20-1 and TRBJ1-2, with D unresolved. DNA of the CDR3: TGCAGTGCTAGAGCCCTTGATCACTATGGCTACACCTTC. It encodes CSARALDHYGYTF.